This T cell receptor beta chain was identified during a study of T cell changes during pregnancy in multiple sclerosis. The CDR3 extends over 15 amino acids. The ends lost 2 bases at V and 2 bases at J; junction bases unmatched: 5. Germline V gene sequence: CDR1 MNHEY, CDR2 SMNVEV (reference sequence). TCRdb's copy holds only in-frame clones and misses some; the assay was immunoSEQ multiplex PCR. The sample gives around 66,000 clones, roughly nine tenths of which show up once; about 1.2% is in the top ten. The sequenced sample was peripheral blood, obtained after pregnancy. The chain recombines TRBV27 with TRBJ2-7, with TRBD1 identical over 8 bases. The sequence was obtained from a female donor in good health, enrolled as a control in a pregnancy study. CDR3 protein: CASSLGDRTPYEQYF. CDR3 bases: TGTGCCAGCAGTTTAGGGGACAGGACCCCCTACGAGCAGTACTTC.